This T cell receptor (beta chain) was sequenced in a study of Graves' ophthalmopathy and Graves' hyperthyroidism. Study-wide findings and caveats: With just under 71% sensitivity and around 79% specificity, the model predicted ophthalmopathy progression.

V shed 6 bases and J shed 3 bases, with 6 bases lying between them. CDR3 length: 11 amino acids. Germline lookup yields CDR1 LGHDT and CDR2 YNNKEL (reference sequence). RNA transcripts provided the template for amplifying TCR beta CDR3 regions. An initial RT-PCR round employing HTBI primers preceded a second-round multiplex PCR. Via MiXCR, TCRdb re-called the multiplex PCR reads, giving one row per CDR3 protein. The sample has 300,000 to 350,000 distinct CDR3 sequences, 17% seen once. This clonotype was picked up many times. Its antigen is as yet unknown. Sequenced material: peripheral blood. The chain joins TRBV3-1 to TRBJ2-7; D uncertain. The TCR comes from an adult man with Graves' ophthalmopathy. The CDR3 protein is CASSQSYEQYF. CDR3 DNA: TGTGCCAGCAGTCAGAGCTACGAGCAGTACTTC.